This paragraph reports one TCR beta chain. The assay was immunoSEQ multiplex PCR, and TCRdb's table has in-frame clones only and misses some. The sample contains some 250,000 clones, around 88% of which appear only once. This sample was taken from a study of blood T cell repertoires in COVID-19. Study overall: Spain, Italy and the United States supplied samples that represented acute and convalescent COVID-19.

Trimming took off 0 bases at V and 7 bases at J, with 14 bases between the two ends. This CDR3 has 14 amino acids. The germline V gene encodes CDR1 SGHNT and CDR2 YYREEE (reference sequence). The chain joins TRBV5-4 to TRBJ2-7; weak D call: TRBD2 (5 bases). This clonotype was obtained from a man under 40 with active or convalescent COVID-19. The source material was peripheral blood. The CDR3 here is CASSLGLAGGEQYF. CDR3 DNA sequence: TGTGCCAGCAGCTTGGGGCTAGCAGGAGGTGAGCAGTACTTC.